The clone carrying this TCR beta chain was counted at least ten times. The antigen remains undetermined. The CDR3 is 13 residues long. The trim removed 11 bases at V and 5 bases at J, leaving 8 bases unmatched. Germline lookup yields CDR1 ENHRY and CDR2 SYGVKD. The data belong to a study of identical twins. Overall study results and limits: High-abundance cord blood beta clonotypes had fewer insertions; memory repertoires showed none.

Via MiXCR, TCRdb re-called the 5' RACE reads, giving one row per CDR3 protein. The data show fewer than 550,000 distinct CDR3 sequences, with about 15% seen just once and more than 0.4% held by the top ten. The same sample was also studied in work on yellow fever vaccine responses in identical twins. Per that study: Vaccine-induced T cell responses in twins were reportedly observed to appear partly convergent, partly personalized.

Sequencing was performed on CD4+ T cells sorted from blood. The chain couples TRBV10-3 to TRBJ1-5; TRBD1 matches 8 bases. The sequence came from a woman between 18 and 30 years old in good health. The CDR3 DNA reads TGTGCCGTCAAACAGGGGGGCGATCAGCCCCAGCATTTT. This translates into CAVKQGGDQPQHF.